This entry is about one T cell receptor (beta chain). The record originates from a study of shared clonotypes between healthy human individuals. Clones were sequenced by immunoSEQ multiplex PCR, and TCRdb holds only the in-frame ones, with some missing. The sample has around 1.5 million clones; 95% to 99% are singletons. The receptor comes from a man aged 30 to 39 in good health. The specimen sequenced was naive CD4+ T cells sorted from blood. Subset denoted: CD45RA+ positively selected.

The CDR3 loop reads CASCRLAGFSYNEQFF. As DNA, the CDR3 is TGTGCCAGCTGCCGACTAGCGGGATTCTCCTACAATGAGCAGTTCTTC. The chain couples TRBV2 to TRBJ2-1; 11 bases fit TRBD2. Germline V gene lookup returns CDR1 SNHLY and CDR2 FYNNEI. The CDR3 consists of 16 residues. J lost 0 bases, V lost 8 bases, and 6 bases had no gene match.